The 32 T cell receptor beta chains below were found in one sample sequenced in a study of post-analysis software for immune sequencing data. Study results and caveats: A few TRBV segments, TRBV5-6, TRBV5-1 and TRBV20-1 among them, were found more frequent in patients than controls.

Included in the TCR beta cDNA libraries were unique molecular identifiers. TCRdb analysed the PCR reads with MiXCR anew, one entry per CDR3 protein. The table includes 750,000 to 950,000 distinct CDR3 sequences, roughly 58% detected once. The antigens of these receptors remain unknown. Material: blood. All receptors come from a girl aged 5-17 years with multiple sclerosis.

The CDR3 protein is CASGRTGNEQFF. The CDR3, as DNA: TGTGCCAGCGGCCGGACAGGCAATGAGCAGTTCTTC. This sequence joins TRBV27 and TRBJ2-1, with 7 nucleotides matching TRBD1. J gave up 6 bases and V 8 bases, and 4 bases lay outside the gene matches. Germline V gene sequence: CDR1 MNHEY, CDR2 SMNVEV (reference sequence). This CDR3 contains 12 residues.

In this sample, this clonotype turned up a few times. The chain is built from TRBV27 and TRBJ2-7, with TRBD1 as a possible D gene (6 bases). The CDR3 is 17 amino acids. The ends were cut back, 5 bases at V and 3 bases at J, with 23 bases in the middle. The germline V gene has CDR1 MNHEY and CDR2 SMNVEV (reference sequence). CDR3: CASSARLVLGAVYEQYF. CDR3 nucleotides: TGTGCCAGCAGTGCCCGGTTAGTCTTGGGGGCGGTCTACGAGCAGTACTTC.

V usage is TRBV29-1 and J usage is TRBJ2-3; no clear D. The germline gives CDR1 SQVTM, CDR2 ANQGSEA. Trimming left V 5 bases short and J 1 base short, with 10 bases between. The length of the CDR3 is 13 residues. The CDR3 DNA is TGCAGCGTTCACCCTCCTGGCACAGATACGCAGTATTTT. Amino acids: CSVHPPGTDTQYF.

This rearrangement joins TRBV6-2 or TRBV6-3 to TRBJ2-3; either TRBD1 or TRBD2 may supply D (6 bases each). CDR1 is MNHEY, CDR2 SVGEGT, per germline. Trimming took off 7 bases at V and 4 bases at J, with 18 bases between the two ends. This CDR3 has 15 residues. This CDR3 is CASTRSGARPDTQYF. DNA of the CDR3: TGTGCCAGCACCCGTTCGGGGGCGCGTCCAGATACGCAGTATTTT.

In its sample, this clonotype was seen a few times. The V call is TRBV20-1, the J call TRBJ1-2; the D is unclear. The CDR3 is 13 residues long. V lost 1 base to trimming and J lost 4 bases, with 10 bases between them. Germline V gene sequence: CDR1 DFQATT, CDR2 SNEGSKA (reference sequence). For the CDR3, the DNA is TGCAGTGCTAGAGGGACGGGGAGCTATGGCTACACCTTC. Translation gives CSARGTGSYGYTF.

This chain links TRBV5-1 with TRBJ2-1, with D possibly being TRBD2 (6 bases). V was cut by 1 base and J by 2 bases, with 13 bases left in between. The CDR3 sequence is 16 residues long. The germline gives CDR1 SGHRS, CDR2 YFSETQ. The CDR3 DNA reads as TGCGCCAGCAGCTTGCTTGGGGGAGGACCCTACAATGAGCAGTTCTTC. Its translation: CASSLLGGGPYNEQFF.

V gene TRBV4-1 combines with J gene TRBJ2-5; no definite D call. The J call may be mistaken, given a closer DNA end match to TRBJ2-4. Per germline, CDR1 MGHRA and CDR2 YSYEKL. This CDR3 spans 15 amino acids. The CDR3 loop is CASSQEGLVGGIQYF. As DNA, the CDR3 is TGCGCCAGCAGCCAAGAGGGTCTGGTGGGCGGCATTCAGTACTTC.

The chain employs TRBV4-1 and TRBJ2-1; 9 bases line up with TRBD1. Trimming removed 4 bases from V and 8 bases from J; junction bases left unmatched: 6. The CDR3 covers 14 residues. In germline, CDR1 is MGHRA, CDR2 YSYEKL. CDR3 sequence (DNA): TGCGCCAGCAGCCCGGGGACAGGGTGGGATGAGCAGTTCTTC. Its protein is CASSPGTGWDEQFF.

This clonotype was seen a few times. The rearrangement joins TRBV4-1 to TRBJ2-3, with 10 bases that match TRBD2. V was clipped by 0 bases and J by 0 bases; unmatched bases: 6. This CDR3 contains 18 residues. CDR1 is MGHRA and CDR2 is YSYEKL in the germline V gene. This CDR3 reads CASSQDLAGGLSTDTQYF. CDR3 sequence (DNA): TGCGCCAGCAGCCAAGATTTAGCGGGGGGCCTCAGCACAGATACGCAGTATTTT.

CDR3 coding DNA: TGTGCCATCAGTGAGGGCAGGGGGTTGGGTTCTGGGGCCAACGTCCTGACTTTC. Amino acid sequence: CAISEGRGLGSGANVLTF. V is TRBV10-3 and J is TRBJ2-6; 7 bases fit TRBD1. Per germline, CDR1 ENHRY and CDR2 SYGVKD. J was trimmed by 1 base and V by 2 bases; bases with no gene match: 8. The length of the CDR3 is 18 residues.

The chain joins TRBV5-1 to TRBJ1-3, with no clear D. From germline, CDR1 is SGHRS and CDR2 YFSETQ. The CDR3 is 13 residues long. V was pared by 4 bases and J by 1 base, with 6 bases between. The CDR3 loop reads CASSLHSGNTIYF. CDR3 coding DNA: TGCGCCAGCAGCCTCCATTCTGGAAACACCATATATTTT.

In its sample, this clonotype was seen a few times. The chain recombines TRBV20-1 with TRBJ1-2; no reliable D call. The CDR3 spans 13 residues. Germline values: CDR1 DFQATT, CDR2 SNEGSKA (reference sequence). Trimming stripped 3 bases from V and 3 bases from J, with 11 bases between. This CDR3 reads CSARSSSDYGYTF. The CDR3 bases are TGCAGTGCTAGGAGTTCGTCGGACTATGGCTACACCTTC.

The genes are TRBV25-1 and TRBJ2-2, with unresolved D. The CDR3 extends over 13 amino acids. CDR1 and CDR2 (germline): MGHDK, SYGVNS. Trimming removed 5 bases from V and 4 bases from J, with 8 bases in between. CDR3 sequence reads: CASSPTFTGELFF. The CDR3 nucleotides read TGTGCCAGCAGTCCGACCTTCACCGGGGAGCTGTTTTTT.

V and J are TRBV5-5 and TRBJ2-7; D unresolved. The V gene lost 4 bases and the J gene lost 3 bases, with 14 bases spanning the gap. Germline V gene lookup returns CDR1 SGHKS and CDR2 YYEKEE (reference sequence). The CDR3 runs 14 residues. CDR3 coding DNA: TGTGCCAGCAGCCCATCCTTAACGGGCTACGAGCAGTACTTC. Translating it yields CASSPSLTGYEQYF.

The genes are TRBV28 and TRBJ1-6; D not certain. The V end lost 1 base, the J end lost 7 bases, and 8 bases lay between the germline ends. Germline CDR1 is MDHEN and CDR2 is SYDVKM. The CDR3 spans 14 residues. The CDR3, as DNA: TGTGCCAGCAGTTTATCGTGGCAGAATTCACCCCTCCACTTT. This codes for CASSLSWQNSPLHF.

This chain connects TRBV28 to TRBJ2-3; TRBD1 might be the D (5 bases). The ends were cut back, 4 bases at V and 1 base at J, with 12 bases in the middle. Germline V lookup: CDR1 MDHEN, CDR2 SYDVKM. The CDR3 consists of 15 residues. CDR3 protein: CASSSYRRGTDTQYF. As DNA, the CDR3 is TGTGCCAGCAGTTCTTACAGGCGCGGCACAGATACGCAGTATTTT.

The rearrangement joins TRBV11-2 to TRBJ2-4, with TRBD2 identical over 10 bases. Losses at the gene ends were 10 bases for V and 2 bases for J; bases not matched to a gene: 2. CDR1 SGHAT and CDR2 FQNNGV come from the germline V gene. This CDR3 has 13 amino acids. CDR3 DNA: TGTGCCACTAGCGGGAGCTCCAAAAACATTCAGTACTTC. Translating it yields CATSGSSKNIQYF. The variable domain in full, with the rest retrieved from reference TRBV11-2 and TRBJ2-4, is EAGVAQSPRYKIIEKRQSVAFWCNPISGHATLYWYQQILGQGPKLLIQFQNNGVVDDSQLPKDRFSAERLKGVDSTLKIQPAKLEDSAVYLCATSGSSKNIQYFGAGTRLSVL.

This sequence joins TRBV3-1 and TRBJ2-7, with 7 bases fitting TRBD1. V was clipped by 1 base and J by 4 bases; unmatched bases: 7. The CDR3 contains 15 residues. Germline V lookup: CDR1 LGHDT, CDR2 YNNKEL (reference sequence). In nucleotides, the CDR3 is TGTGCCAGCAGCCAAGGATTTCAGGGGGAGTACGAGCAGTACTTC. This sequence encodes CASSQGFQGEYEQYF.

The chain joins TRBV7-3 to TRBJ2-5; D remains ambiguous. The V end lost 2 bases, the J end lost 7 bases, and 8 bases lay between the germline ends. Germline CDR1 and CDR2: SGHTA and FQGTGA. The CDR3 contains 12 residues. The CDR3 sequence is CASSLPLGTQYF. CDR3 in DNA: TGTGCCAGCAGCTTACCCCTCGGGACCCAGTACTTC.

CDR3 coding DNA: TGTGCCAGCAGTGAAGGGACAGCGGGAGGCTACACCTTC. Translating gives CASSEGTAGGYTF. The rearrangement joins TRBV28 to TRBJ1-2; 7 nucleotides align to TRBD1. Germline CDR1 and CDR2: MDHEN and SYDVKM. CDR3 size: 13 residues. Trimming cost V 5 bases and J 8 bases; bases outside gene matches: 8.

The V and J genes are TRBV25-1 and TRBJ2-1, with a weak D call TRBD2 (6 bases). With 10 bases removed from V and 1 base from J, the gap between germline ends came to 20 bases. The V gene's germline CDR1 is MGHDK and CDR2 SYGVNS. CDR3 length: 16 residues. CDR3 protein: CATQGLLAGSYNEQFF. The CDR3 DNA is TGTGCCACCCAGGGACTGTTGGCGGGATCCTACAATGAGCAGTTCTTC.

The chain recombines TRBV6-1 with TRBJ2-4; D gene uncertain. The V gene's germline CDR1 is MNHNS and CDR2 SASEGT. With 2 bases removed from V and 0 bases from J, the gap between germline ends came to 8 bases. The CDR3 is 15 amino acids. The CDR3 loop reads CASSEQILAKNIQYF. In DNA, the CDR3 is TGTGCCAGCAGTGAACAGATTCTAGCCAAAAACATTCAGTACTTC.

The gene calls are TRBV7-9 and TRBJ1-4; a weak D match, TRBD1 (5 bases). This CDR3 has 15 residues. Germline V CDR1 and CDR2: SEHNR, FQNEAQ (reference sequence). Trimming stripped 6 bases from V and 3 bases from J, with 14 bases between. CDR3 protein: CASSFQGTANEKLFF. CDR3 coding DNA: TGTGCCAGCAGTTTTCAGGGAACAGCTAATGAAAAACTGTTTTTT.

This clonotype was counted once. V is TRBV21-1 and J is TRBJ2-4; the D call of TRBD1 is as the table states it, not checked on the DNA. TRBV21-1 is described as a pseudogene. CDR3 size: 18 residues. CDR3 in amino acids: CASSKGDRPNLAKNIQYF. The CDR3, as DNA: TGTGCCAGCAGCAAGGGGGACAGGCCGAACCTAGCCAAAAACATTCAGTACTTC.

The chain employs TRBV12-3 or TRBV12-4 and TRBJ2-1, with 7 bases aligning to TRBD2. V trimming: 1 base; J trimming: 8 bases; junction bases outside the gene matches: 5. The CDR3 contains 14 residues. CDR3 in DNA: TGTGCCAGCAGTTTAGACTCGGGGGGTCATGAGCAGTTCTTC. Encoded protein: CASSLDSGGHEQFF.

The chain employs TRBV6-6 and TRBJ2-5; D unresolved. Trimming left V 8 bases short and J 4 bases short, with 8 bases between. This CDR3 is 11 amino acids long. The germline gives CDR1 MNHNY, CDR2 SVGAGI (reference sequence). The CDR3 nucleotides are TGTGCCAGCCTACGAGGAGAGACCCAGTACTTC. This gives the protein CASLRGETQYF.

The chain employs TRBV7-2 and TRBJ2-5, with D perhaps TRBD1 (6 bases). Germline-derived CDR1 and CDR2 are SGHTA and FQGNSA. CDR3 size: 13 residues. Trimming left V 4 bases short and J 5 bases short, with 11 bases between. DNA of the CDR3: TGTGCCAGCAGCTACCGGGACACCGAGACCCAGTACTTC. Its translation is CASSYRDTETQYF.

The CDR3 nucleotides are TGTGCCAGCAGTTACCCGCAGCGGGCGCATACAGATACGCAGTATTTT. As protein: CASSYPQRAHTDTQYF. V is TRBV6-5 and J is TRBJ2-3, with a possible D match to TRBD2 (6 bases). V lost 2 bases, J lost 3 bases, and 15 bases lay in between. This CDR3 has 16 residues. The V gene's germline CDR1 is MNHEY and CDR2 SVGAGI.

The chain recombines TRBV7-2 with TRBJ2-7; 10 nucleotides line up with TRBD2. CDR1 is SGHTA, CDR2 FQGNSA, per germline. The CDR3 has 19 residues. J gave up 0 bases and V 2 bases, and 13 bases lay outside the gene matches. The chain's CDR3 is CASSLRRGSGGLNSYEQYF. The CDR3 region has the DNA TGTGCCAGCAGCTTAAGGAGGGGTAGCGGGGGGCTCAACTCCTACGAGCAGTACTTC.

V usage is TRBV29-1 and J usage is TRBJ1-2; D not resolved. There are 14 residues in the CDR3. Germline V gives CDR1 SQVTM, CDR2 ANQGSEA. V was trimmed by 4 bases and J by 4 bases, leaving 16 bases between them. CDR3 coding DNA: TGCAGCGTTGGCGGCGCGGGCAATGGCTATGGCTACACCTTC. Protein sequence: CSVGGAGNGYGYTF.

The CDR3 sequence is CASSPPLTGTANEQFF. The DNA for the CDR3 is TGTGCCAGCAGCCCGCCTCTCACCGGGACGGCAAATGAGCAGTTCTTC. The chain joins TRBV4-2 to TRBJ2-1; perhaps D is TRBD1 or TRBD2 (5 bases each). CDR3 length: 16 amino acids. Germline CDR1 and CDR2: LGHNA and YNFKEQ. V was shortened by 4 bases and J by 7 bases, with 20 bases between the two germline ends.

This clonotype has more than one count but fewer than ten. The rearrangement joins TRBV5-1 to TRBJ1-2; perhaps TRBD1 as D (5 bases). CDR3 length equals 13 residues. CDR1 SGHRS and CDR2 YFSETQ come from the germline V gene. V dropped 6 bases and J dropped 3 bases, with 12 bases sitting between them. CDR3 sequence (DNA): TGCGCCAGCAACGTGGGGACGGACTATGGCTACACCTTC. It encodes CASNVGTDYGYTF. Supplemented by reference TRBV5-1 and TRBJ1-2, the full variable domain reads KAGVTQTPRYLIKTRGQQVTLSCSPISGHRSVSWYQQTPGQGLQFLFEYFSETQRNKGNFPGRFSGRQFSNSRSEMNVSTLELGDSALYLCASNVGTDYGYTFGSGTRLTVV.